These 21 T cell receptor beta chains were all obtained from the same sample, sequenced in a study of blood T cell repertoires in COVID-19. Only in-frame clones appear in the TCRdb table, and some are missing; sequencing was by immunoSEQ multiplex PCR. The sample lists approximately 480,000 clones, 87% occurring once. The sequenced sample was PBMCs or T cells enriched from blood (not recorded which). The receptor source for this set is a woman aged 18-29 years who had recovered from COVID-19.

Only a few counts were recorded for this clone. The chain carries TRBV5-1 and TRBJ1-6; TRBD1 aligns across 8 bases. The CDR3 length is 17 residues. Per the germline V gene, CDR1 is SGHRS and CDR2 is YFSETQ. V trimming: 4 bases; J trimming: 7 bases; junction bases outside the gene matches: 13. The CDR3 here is CASSLTGGQGYNSPLHF. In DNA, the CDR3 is TGCGCCAGCAGCCTAACAGGAGGACAGGGCTACAATTCACCCCTCCACTTT.

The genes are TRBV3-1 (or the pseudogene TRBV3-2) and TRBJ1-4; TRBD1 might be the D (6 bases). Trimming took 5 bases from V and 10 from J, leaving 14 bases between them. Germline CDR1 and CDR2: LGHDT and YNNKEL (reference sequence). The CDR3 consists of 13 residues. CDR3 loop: CASSSDRQAKLFF. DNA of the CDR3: TGTGCCAGCAGCTCCGACAGGCAGGCAAAACTGTTTTTT.

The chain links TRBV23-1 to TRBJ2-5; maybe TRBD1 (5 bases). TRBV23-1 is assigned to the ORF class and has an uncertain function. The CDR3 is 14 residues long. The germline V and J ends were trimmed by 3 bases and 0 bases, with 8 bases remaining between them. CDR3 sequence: CASSQTEYQETQYF. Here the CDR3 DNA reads TGCGCCAGCAGTCAGACAGAGTACCAAGAGACCCAGTACTTC.

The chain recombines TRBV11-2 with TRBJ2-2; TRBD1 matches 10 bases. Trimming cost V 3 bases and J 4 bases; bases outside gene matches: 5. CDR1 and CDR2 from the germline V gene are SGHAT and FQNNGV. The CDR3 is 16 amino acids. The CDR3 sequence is CASSFTRTGGTGELFF. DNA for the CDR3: TGTGCCAGCAGCTTCACCCGGACAGGGGGCACCGGGGAGCTGTTTTTT.

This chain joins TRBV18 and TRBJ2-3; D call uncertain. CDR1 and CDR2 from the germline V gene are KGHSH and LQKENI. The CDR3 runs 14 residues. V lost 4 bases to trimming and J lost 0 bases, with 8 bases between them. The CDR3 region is CASSRQDSTDTQYF. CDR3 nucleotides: TGTGCCAGCTCACGGCAGGATAGCACAGATACGCAGTATTTT.

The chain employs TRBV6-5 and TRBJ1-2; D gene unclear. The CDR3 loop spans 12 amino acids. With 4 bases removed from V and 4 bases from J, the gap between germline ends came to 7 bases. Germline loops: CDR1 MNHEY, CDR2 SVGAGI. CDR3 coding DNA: TGTGCCAGCAGTTCTTTATTCTATGGCTACACCTTC. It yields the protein CASSSLFYGYTF.

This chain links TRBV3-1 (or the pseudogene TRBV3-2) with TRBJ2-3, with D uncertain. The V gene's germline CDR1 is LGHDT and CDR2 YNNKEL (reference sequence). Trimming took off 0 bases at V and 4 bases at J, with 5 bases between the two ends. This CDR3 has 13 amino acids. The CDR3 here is CASSQDHADTQYF. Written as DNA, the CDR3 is TGTGCCAGCAGCCAAGATCATGCAGATACGCAGTATTTT.

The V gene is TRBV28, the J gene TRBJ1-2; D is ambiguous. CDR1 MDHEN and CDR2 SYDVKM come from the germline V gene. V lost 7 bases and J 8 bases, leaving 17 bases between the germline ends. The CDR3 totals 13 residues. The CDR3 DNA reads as TGTGCCAGCAATGGTCGGACGGCGGGGGGCTACACCTTC. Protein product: CASNGRTAGGYTF.

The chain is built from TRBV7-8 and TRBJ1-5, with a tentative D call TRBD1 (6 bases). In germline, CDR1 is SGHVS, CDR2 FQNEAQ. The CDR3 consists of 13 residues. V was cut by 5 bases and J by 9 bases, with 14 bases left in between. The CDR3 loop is CASSPEDRSPQHF. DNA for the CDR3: TGTGCCAGCAGCCCTGAAGACAGGTCGCCCCAGCATTTT.

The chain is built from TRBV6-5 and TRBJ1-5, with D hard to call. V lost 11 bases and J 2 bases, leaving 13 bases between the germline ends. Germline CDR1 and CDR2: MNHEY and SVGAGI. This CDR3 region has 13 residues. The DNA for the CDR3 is TGTGCCGTGGTCCGGACTTGCAATCAGCCCCAGCATTTT. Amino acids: CAVVRTCNQPQHF.

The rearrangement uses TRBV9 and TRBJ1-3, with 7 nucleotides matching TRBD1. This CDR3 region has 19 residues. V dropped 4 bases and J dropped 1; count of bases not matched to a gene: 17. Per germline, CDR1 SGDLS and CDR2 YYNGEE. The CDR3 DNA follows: TGTGCCAGCAGCCCCAACCCAGGGGGGCTGTGGGGGTCTGGAAACACCATATATTTT. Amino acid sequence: CASSPNPGGLWGSGNTIYF.

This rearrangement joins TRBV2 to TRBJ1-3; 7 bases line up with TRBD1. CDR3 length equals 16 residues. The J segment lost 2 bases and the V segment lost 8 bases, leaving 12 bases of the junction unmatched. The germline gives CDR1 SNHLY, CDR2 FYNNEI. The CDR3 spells CASEAPGQGAGNTIYF. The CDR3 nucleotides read TGTGCCAGCGAGGCTCCGGGGCAGGGGGCTGGAAACACCATATATTTT. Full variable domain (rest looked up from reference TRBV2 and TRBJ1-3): EPEVTQTPSHQVTQMGQEVILRCVPISNHLYFYWYRQILGQKVEFLVSFYNNEISEKSEIFDDQFSVERPDGSNFTLKIRSTKLEDSAMYFCASEAPGQGAGNTIYFGEGSWLTVV.

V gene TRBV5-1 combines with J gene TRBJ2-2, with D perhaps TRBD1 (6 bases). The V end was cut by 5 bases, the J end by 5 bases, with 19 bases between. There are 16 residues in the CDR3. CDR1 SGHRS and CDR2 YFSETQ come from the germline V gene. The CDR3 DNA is TGCGCCAGCAGTAACTCCGGGACATATGATACCGGGGAGCTGTTTTTT. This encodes CASSNSGTYDTGELFF. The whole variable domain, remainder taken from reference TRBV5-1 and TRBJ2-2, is KAGVTQTPRYLIKTRGQQVTLSCSPISGHRSVSWYQQTPGQGLQFLFEYFSETQRNKGNFPGRFSGRQFSNSRSEMNVSTLELGDSALYLCASSNSGTYDTGELFFGEGSRLTVL.

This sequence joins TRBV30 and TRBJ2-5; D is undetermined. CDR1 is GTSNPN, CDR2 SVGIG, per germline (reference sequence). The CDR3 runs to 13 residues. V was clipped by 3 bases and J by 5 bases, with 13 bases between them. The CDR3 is CAWSLQMWETQYF. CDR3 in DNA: TGTGCCTGGAGCCTTCAGATGTGGGAGACCCAGTACTTC.

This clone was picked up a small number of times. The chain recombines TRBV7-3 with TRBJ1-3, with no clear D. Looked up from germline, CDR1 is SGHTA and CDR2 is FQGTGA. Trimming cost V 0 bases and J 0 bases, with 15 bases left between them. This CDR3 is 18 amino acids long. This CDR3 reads CASSLTGFAGSSGNTIYF. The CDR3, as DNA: TGTGCCAGCAGCTTAACGGGTTTCGCGGGAAGCTCTGGAAACACCATATATTTT.

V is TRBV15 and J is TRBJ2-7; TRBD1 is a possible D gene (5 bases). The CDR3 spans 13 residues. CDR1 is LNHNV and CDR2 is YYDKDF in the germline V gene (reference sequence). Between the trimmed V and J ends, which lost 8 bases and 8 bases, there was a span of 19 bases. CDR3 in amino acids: CATQGLFRSKQYF. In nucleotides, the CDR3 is TGTGCCACCCAGGGTTTATTTCGTAGTAAGCAGTACTTC.

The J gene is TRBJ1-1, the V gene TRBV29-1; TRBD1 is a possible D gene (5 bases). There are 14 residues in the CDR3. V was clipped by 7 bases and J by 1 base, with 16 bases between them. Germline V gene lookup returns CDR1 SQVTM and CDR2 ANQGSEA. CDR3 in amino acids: CSGLGRQGNTEAFF. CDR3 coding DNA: TGCAGCGGTCTGGGGCGGCAAGGGAACACTGAAGCTTTCTTT.

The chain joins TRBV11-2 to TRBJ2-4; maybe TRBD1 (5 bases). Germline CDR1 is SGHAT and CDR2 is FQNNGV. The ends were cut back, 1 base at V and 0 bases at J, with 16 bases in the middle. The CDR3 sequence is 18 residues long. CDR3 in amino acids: CASSLVKGPSLAKNIQYF. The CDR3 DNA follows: TGTGCCAGCAGCTTAGTAAAGGGGCCCTCCCTAGCCAAAAACATTCAGTACTTC. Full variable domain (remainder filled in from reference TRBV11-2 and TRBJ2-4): EAGVAQSPRYKIIEKRQSVAFWCNPISGHATLYWYQQILGQGPKLLIQFQNNGVVDDSQLPKDRFSAERLKGVDSTLKIQPAKLEDSAVYLCASSLVKGPSLAKNIQYFGAGTRLSVL.

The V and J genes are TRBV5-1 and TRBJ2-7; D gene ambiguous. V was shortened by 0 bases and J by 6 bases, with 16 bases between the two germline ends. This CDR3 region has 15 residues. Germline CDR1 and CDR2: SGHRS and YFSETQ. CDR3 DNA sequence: TGCGCCAGCAGCTTGGTTCAGGAACGGTTGGGCGAGCAGTACTTC. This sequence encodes CASSLVQERLGEQYF.

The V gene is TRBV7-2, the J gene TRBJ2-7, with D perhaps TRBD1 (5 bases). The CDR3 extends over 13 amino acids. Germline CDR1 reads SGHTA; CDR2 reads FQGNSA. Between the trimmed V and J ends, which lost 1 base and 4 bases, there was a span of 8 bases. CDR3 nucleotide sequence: TGTGCCAGCAGCTTAGGCCCAGGGTACGAGCAGTACTTC. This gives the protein CASSLGPGYEQYF.

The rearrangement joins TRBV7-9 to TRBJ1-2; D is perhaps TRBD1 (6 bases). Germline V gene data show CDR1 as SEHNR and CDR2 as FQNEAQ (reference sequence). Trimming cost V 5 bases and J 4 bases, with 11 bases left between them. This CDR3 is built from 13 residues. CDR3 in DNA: TGTGCCAGCAGCCGGACAGATCCCTATGGCTACACCTTC. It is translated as CASSRTDPYGYTF.